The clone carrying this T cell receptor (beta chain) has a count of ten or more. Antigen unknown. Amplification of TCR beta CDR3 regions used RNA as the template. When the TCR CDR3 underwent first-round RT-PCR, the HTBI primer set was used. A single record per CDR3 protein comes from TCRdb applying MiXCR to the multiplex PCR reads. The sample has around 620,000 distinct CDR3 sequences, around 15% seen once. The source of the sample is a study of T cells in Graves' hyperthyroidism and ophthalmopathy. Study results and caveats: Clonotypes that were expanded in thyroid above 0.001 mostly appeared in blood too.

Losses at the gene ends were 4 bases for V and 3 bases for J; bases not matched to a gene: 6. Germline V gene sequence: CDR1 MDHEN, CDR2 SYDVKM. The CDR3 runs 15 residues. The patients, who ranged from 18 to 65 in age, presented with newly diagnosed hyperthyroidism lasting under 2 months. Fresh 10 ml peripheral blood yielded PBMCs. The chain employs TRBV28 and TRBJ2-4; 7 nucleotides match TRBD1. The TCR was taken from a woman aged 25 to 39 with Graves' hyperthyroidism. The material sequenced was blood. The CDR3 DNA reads TGTGCCAGCAGTTCCTCGGGACAGATCAAAAACATTCAGTACTTC. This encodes CASSSSGQIKNIQYF.